The clone carrying this T cell receptor (beta chain) was found a few times. No antigen is known for it. Tagging with unique molecular identifiers was a feature of the TCR beta cDNA libraries. Each CDR3 protein gets one entry after TCRdb re-called the PCR reads with MiXCR. The profile covers approximately 730,000 distinct CDR3 sequences, with 35% to 55% appearing a single time and just under 5% taken by the ten largest. The data are from a study of post-analysis software for immune sequencing data. About the research overall: Several disease courses (relapsing-remitting, secondary progressive and progressive-relapsing) of multiple sclerosis were included. Study-level findings and limits: Patients had higher frequencies than controls of five TRBV segments, including TRBV5-6, TRBV5-1 and TRBV20-1. When compared against controls, multiple sclerosis patients showed significantly lower normalized Chao1 diversity.

The germline V gene encodes CDR1 LGHNA and CDR2 YSLEER. V shed 5 bases and J 7 bases; nucleotides not matched to a gene: 3. This CDR3 is 15 amino acids long. Input material: blood. The TCR comes from a girl aged 5-17 years with multiple sclerosis. The chain couples TRBV4-3 to TRBJ2-1; the match to TRBD2 covers 15 bases. CDR3 sequence: CASSSGTSGGNEQFF. CDR3 DNA sequence: TGCGCCAGCAGCTCCGGGACTAGCGGGGGGAATGAGCAGTTCTTC.